Described below is a single T cell receptor beta chain sequence and its context. This clonotype was observed a few times. The antigen this receptor binds is unknown. Base qualities are missing; no much larger clone stands one base away. For repertoire sequencing, TCR beta CDR3 regions were amplified from RNA transcripts. HTBI primers and the Qiagen OneStep RT-PCR kit were used in a first-round RT-PCR, which was followed by a second-round multiplex PCR, size selection and purification. Sequencing of the libraries was carried out on an Illumina HiSeq2000 in paired-end mode with 100 bp reads. The study's own analysis went as follows. SOAPnuke was used to process the reads, removing any read that contained adapters or uncalled bases, had a mean Phred below 15, or lacked an exact match to the constant primer or identifier. COPE v1.2.5 was used to merge the high-quality paired reads. Each unique nucleotide sequence was treated as a clonotype, and MiTCR v1.1 was used to align the clonotypes to the IMGT TRB V, D and J references. Analysis was restricted to V-J combinations with a frequency above 0.0001, which covered approximately 99% of repertoires. For each V-J combination, a TCR clonal expansion and chaos score was defined as the ratio of F50 clonal expansion to chaos observed in the TCRdist matrix. Welch's t-statistics and random forest were used to reduce the features to some 13 V-J combinations, which were then used as input to a naive Bayes classifier. The Morisita-Horn index was used to measure how similar the thyroid and blood repertoires were. TCRdb reran the public reads through fastp at Q25 and MiXCR, keeping productive beta chains. CDR3 protein duplicates are merged, each entry listing the most common genes and DNA. TCRdb, rather than the study authors, made the V and J calls. Recorded for this sample are 600,000 to 650,000 distinct CDR3 sequences; 22% of them occurred a single time. Clones ranked in the top ten supply approximately 7% of the sample.

The CDR3 contains 14 residues, cysteine and phenylalanine counted. The sequence is cut down to CDR3 DNA, 42 bases in frame from base 1. V is pared back by 2 bases and J by 1 base, with 5 bases lying between the germline termini. Hyperthyroidism was defined as stable when no progression to ophthalmopathy occurred within 18 months of follow-up. Hyperthyroidism patients were newly diagnosed, were aged 18 to 65 years, and had a disease duration under 2 months. Patients were excluded if they had other autoimmune diseases, uncontrolled infections, pregnancy or lactation. Diagnosis relied on clinical symptoms, serum thyroxine, TRAb, thyroid ultrasound and orbital computed tomography. Ficoll-Paque density gradient centrifugation was used to isolate PBMCs from under 11 ml of fresh peripheral blood. Trizol reagent was used to extract the total RNA, and its quality was then checked on an Agilent 2100 Bioanalyzer.

This sample is part of a study of Graves' ophthalmopathy and Graves' hyperthyroidism (dated by TCRdb to the late 2010s). With respect to the entire study: Peripheral blood samples were taken at the time of initial diagnosis, before any treatment was given. A discovery set of 90 to 100 patients (more than 40 ophthalmopathy, about 55 stable hyperthyroidism) was enrolled to explore V-J signatures distinguishing ophthalmopathy from hyperthyroidism. The independent validation cohort included some 19 hyperthyroidism patients plus 17 patients who later progressed from hyperthyroidism to ophthalmopathy. TCR beta repertoire signatures were used to distinguish Graves' ophthalmopathy from Graves' hyperthyroidism and to predict progression to ophthalmopathy. The 95 to 100 discovery patients were randomly divided into training and test sets at a 7:3 ratio. In total, under 150 blood samples were TCR-sequenced: fewer than 50 ophthalmopathy, under 85 hyperthyroidism and roughly 17 hyperthyroidism-to-ophthalmopathy patients. Following sample collection, hyperthyroidism patients were given methimazole at a starting dose of 30 mg daily, and ophthalmopathy patients were given high-dose intravenous methylprednisolone. T-cell repertoires of thyroid tissue and blood were compared in more than five hyperthyroidism patients. Study-wide findings and limitations: Sample size was not statistically predetermined, and group allocation was not concealed from the investigators. Most expanded thyroid clonotypes with frequency above 0.001 were also detected in blood, suggesting blood repertoires may reflect the thyroid immune response. The 13-signature model separated ophthalmopathy from stable hyperthyroidism with roughly 90% sensitivity and 81.08% specificity in cross-validation, and 80%/75% in the test set. In validation, the model predicted ophthalmopathy progression with about 70% sensitivity and 72.22% specificity; roughly eleven predicted patients were CT-confirmed with GO in a median of approximately 6.2 months.

This TCR came from a woman younger than 35 with stable Graves' hyperthyroidism. Some clones in this sample may be carry-over from other donors' samples. Donor details come from another sample of the same person, matched by shared clones. This sequence uses TRBV12-3 or TRBV12-4 and TRBJ2-2; the D gene is not confidently resolved. What was sequenced was peripheral blood. In nucleotides, the sequence is TGTGCCAGCAGTTTACCCCAGAACACCGGGGAGCTGTTTTTT. It translates as CASSLPQNTGELFF.